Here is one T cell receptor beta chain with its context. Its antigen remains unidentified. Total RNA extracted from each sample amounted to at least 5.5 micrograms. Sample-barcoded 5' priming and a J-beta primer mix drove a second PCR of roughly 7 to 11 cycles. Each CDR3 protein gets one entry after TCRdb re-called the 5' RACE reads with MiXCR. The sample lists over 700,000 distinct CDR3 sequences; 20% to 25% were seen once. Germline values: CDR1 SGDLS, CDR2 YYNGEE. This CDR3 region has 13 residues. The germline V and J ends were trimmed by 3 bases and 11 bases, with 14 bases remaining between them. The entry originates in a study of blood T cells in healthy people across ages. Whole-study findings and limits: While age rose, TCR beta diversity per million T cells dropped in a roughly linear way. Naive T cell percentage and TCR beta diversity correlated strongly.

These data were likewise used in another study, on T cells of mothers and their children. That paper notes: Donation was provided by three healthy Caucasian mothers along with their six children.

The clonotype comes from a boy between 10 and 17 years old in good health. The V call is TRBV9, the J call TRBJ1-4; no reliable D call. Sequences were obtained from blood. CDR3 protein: CASSGSAAEKLFF. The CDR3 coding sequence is TGTGCCAGCAGCGGATCAGCCGCGGAGAAACTGTTTTTT. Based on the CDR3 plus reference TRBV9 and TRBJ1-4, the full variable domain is DSGVTQTPKHLITATGQRVTLRCSPRSGDLSVYWYQQSLDQGLQFLIQYYNGEERAKGNILERFSAQQFPDLHSELNLSSLELGDSALYFCASSGSAAEKLFFGSGTQLSVL.